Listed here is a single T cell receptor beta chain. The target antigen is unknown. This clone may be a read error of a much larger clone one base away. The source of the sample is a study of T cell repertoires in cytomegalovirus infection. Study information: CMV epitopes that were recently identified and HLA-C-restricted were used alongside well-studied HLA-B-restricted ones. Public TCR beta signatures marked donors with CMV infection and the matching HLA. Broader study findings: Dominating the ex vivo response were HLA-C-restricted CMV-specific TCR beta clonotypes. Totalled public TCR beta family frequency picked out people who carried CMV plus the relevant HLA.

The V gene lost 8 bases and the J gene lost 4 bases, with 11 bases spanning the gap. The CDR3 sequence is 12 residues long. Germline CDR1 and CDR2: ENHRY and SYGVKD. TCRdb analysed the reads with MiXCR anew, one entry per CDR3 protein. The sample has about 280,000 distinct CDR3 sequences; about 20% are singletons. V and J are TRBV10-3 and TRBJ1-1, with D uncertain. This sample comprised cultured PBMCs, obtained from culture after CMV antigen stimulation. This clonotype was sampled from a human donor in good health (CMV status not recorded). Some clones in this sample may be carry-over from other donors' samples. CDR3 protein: CAIWARGTEAFF. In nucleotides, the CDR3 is TGTGCCATCTGGGCCCGGGGCACTGAAGCTTTCTTT.